This T cell receptor beta chain emerged from a study of shared clonotypes between healthy human individuals (dated by TCRdb to 2018 to 2021). Regarding the study in general: The cohort included a few men and two women between 18 and 49 years of age. To estimate repertoire size and how much clonotypes are shared between individuals, the study performed deep sequencing of blood TCR repertoires from about five healthy adults. Different laboratories and diverse techniques were used to prepare libraries and sequence TCR repertoires, to increase sequencing depth and limit assay-specific biases. Between about 0.85 and 10 billion PBMCs per donor were obtained by leukapheresis. The study at large found these results: The small number of donors limited the genetic and exposure-history diversity represented. Sampling was limited to blood, and TCR repertoires in tissue likely differ from TCR repertoires in blood. Based on pairwise subsampling, the degree of clonotype sharing among donors was expected to be affected by sequencing depth.

The donors were healthy, HIV-negative adults who had no recently reported acute infections or vaccinations. Every donor was a Caucasian adult living in Nashville, Tennessee, USA. In the unsorted samples, some 100 million PBMCs were counted, and genomic DNA was extracted using the QIAamp DNA Blood Mini kit. After blood collection by leukapheresis, PBMCs were isolated using Ficoll-Histopaque density gradient centrifugation and then cryopreserved in the vapor phase of liquid nitrogen. In the case of this clone: No antigen is known for it. No quality values exist for individual bases; no much larger clone is one base distant.

Using the deep immunoSEQ assay, multiplex PCR amplified TCR CDR3 regions from genomic DNA. Genomic DNA extracted from each cell subset was distributed evenly over all wells of several immunoSEQ 96-well plates, and each plate served as one replicate. For unsorted PBMC, approximately 0.3 ug of genomic DNA, equivalent to around 30,000 T cell genomes, went into each replicate PCR. Unsorted PBMC genomic DNA was sequenced across ten immunoSEQ deep assay plates. The purified libraries were quantified using a Qubit 3.0 fluorometer, sized with a Bioanalyzer 2100, and then quantified again using the KAPA Library Quantification kit. A separate single-read 150-cycle Illumina NextSeq 550 flow cell was used to sequence each immunoSEQ 96-well plate. The source study handled its data this way. The immunoSEQ output contained only junctional sequences without quality scores, so filtering could not match that applied to full-length reads. Sequences were annotated with PyIR, a Python wrapper for IgBLAST v1.9, using IMGT germline references to assign V/J genes and CDR3. Reads were filtered out if the reads had weak V/J assignments (E-value above 1e-6), no CDR3, stop codons, out-of-frame junctions, or ambiguous translated residues. V3J clonotypes were defined by identical inferred V gene, J gene, and CDR3 amino acid sequence. Percentage overlap between repertoires was computed as shared unique clonotypes divided by the size of the smaller repertoire. Richness of each repertoire was evaluated using RTK rarefaction, the Chao1 estimator, and Recon v2.1 estimates of unobserved clonotypes. TCRdb's version of the immuneACCESS table is confined to in-frame rearrangements and falls short of the full clone set. An unresolved V gene accounts for under half of the shortfall where checked; the remainder is of unknown origin. V and J calls and clone size come straight from that table; D and trimming were deduced from the DNA. This sample has hundreds of thousands of clones in its table, and 70% to 80% of those were observed once. In total, the top ten clones hold under 15% of the sample.

V is pruned by 8 bases and J by 7 bases, leaving 7 bases of the junction without a gene match. Counted from cysteine to phenylalanine, this CDR3 has 13 amino acids. Only CDR3 DNA is held: 39 bases, read in frame from base 1. CDR1 LNHDA and CDR2 SQIVND were looked up in the germline V gene (reference sequence). This receptor was taken from a woman in her thirties or forties in good health. Some clones in this sample may be carry-over from other donors' samples. The sequenced sample was PBMCs. Rearrangement joined TRBV19 to TRBJ2-1; a stretch of 8 junction bases matches TRBD2. The DNA is as follows: TGTGCCAGTCAAGCGGGAGTGCGGAATGAGCAGTTCTTC. It translates to CASQAGVRNEQFF.